Described below is a single T cell receptor (beta chain) sequence and its context. At one end the junction does not follow the germline gene, possibly because of a read error. Unsorted bulk tissue of about 18-32 mg yielded co-extracted RNA and DNA. The input was 450 to 500 ng total RNA; TCR beta cDNA was made from it with a constant-region primer. The TCR beta library was amplified through three nested multiplex PCR rounds in a modified ARM-PCR procedure. Amplification in the first two PCR rounds was performed using TRBV1-TRBV30 forward primers and a C-beta reverse primer for approximately 10 cycles each. MiXCR was run by TCRdb on the multiplex PCR reads, yielding one entry per CDR3 protein. The sample holds about 59,000 distinct CDR3 sequences, 65% to 80% seen once. These data belong to a study of tumor-infiltrating lymphocytes in primary liver carcinoma. This CDR3 is 15 amino acids long. Germline V gene sequence: CDR1 SGDLS, CDR2 YYNGEE.

The chain combines TRBV9 with TRBJ1-2; the D gene is possibly TRBD1 (6 bases). Sequenced input: liver tumor tissue from sampling region 2. The subset was: tumor region T2, inferior pole. The sequence derives from a man between 35 and 55 years old with primary liver carcinoma and hepatitis B virus infection. CDR3 DNA sequence: TGTGCCAGCAGTGTAGCTACGGGGGCGGCCTATGGCTACACCTTC. It is translated as CASSVATGAAYGYTF.